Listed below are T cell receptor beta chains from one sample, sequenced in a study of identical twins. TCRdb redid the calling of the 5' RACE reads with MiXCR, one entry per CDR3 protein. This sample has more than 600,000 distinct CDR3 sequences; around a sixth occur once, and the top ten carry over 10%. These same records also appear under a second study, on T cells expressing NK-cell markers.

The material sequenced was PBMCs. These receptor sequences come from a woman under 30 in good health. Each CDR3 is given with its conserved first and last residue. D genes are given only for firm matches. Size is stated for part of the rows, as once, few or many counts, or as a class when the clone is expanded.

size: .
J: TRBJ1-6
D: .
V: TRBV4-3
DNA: TGCGCCAGCAGCCAAGTCCCGAATTCACCCCTCCACTTT
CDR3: CASSQVPNSPLHF

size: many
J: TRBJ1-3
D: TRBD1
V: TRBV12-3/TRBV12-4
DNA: TGTGCCAGCACCCTACAGGGGGCTGCTGGAAACACCATATATTTT
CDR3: CASTLQGAAGNTIYF

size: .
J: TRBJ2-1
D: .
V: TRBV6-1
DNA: TGTGCCAGCACCGCCTCCCGTGGAGGCACTGAGCAGTTCTTC
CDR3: CASTASRGGTEQFF

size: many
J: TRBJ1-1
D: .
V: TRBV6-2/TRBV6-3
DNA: TGTGCCACCTCATCGGGAGAGAACACTGAAGCTTTCTTT
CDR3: CATSSGENTEAFF

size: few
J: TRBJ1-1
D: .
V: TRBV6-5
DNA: TGTGCCAGCAGTTACTACAGACAGGACACTGAAGCTTTCTTT
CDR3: CASSYYRQDTEAFF

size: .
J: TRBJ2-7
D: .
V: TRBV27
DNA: TGTGCCAGCAGAAGGCCTTGGCAGGGGGGGGCCTACGAGCAGTACTTC
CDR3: CASRRPWQGGAYEQYF

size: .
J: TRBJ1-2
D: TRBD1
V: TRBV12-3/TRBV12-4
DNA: TGTGCCAGCAGTTTCAGGACAGGAGACTACACCTTC
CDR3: CASSFRTGDYTF

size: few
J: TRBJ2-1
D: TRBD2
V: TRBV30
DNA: TGTGCCTGGAGCGGACTAGCGGGAAACCTTGAGCAGTTCTTC
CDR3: CAWSGLAGNLEQFF

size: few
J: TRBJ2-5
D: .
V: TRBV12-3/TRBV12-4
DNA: TGTGCCAGCAGTTTCCGACCCCAAGCAGGCGAGACCCAGTACTTC
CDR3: CASSFRPQAGETQYF

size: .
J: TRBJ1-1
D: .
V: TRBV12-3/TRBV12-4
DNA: TGTGCCAGCAGTGACCGACAGAGACAAGCTTTCTTT
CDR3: CASSDRQRQAFF

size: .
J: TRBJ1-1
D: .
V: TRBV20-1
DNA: TGCAGCTCGTCGGAGCCGGGAGGGGAAGCTTTCTTT
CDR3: CSSSEPGGEAFF

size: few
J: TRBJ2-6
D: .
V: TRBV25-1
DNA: TGTGCCAGCAGTCCCTCCTGGGGGGCCAACGTCCTGACTTTC
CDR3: CASSPSWGANVLTF

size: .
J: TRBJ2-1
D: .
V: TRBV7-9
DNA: TGTGCCACCCCATATTCGGGAGCAGCGGTAGATGAGCAGTTCTTC
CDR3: CATPYSGAAVDEQFF

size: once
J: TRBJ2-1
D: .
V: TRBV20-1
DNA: TGCAGTGCCGACGTCTACAATGAGCAGTTCTTC
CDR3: CSADVYNEQFF

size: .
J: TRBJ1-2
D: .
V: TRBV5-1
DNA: TGCGCCAGCAGCTTGGGCACGGATCGCTATGGCTACACCTTC
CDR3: CASSLGTDRYGYTF

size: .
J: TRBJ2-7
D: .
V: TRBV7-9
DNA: TGTGCCAGCAGCTCCCGATCTGGGGCCTCCTACGAGCAGTACTTC
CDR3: CASSSRSGASYEQYF

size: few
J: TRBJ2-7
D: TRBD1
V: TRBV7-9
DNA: TGTGCCAGCAGCTGGACAGGGGGAGAGCAGTACTTC
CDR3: CASSWTGGEQYF

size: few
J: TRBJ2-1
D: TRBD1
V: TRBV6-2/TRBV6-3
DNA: TGTGCCAGCAACCTACAGGGGTGGAATGAGCAGTTCTTC
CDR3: CASNLQGWNEQFF

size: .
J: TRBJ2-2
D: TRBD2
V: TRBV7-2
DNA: TGTGCCAGCAGCTCTCAGCGGGAGGTTCTTTTGACCGGGGAGCTGTTTTTT
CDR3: CASSSQREVLLTGELFF

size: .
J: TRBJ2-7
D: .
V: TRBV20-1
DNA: TGCAGTGCTAGCGGGGACTTCACCTACGAGCAGTACTTC
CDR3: CSASGDFTYEQYF

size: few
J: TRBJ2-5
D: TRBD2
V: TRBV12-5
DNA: TGTGCTAGTGGTTCAAGGACTAGCGGGGGGACTACCCAGTACTTC
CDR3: CASGSRTSGGTTQYF

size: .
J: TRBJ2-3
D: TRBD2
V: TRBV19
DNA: TGTGCCAGTAGTGGCGGGAGGATCACAGATACGCAGTATTTT
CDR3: CASSGGRITDTQYF

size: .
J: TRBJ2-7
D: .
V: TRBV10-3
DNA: TGTGCCATCAGCGTTTTAGACGCTACAGCCTCCGAGCAGTACTTC
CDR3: CAISVLDATASEQYF

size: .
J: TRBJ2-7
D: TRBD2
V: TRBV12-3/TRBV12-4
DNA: TGTGCCAGCTCGAGCGGGAGGGCCAACGAGCAGTACTTC
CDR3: CASSSGRANEQYF

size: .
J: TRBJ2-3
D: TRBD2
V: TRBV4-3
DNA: TGCGCCAGCAGCCAATCCATCGGTCTAGCGGGAGTGGCTGAGGAAGATACGCAGTATTTT
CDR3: CASSQSIGLAGVAEEDTQYF

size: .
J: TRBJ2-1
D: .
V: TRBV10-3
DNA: TGTGCCATCGGAACCGGGGTTCACAATGAGCAGTTCTTC
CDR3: CAIGTGVHNEQFF

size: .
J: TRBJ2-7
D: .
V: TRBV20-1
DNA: TGCAGTGCTAGAGATCCCCAGCGGGCCTACGAGCAGTACTTC
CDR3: CSARDPQRAYEQYF